This T cell receptor (beta chain) was sequenced during a study of shared clonotypes between healthy human individuals. The CDR3 runs to 15 residues. V lost 2 bases and J 1 base, leaving 11 bases between the germline ends. The germline gives CDR1 SEHNR, CDR2 FQNEAQ (reference sequence). The assay was immunoSEQ multiplex PCR, and TCRdb's table has in-frame clones only and misses some. Of approximately 2.1 million clones listed, approximately 95% are singletons. Sequenced: naive CD4+ T cells from PBMCs. Documented subset: CD45RA+ positively selected. V is TRBV7-9 and J is TRBJ1-1; the D gene is possibly TRBD1 (5 bases). The clonotype comes from a man younger than 35 in good health. Some clones in this sample may be carry-over from other donors' samples. The CDR3 bases are TGTGCCAGCAGCTTATGGGGGACGGGGAACACTGAAGCTTTCTTT. It specifies CASSLWGTGNTEAFF.